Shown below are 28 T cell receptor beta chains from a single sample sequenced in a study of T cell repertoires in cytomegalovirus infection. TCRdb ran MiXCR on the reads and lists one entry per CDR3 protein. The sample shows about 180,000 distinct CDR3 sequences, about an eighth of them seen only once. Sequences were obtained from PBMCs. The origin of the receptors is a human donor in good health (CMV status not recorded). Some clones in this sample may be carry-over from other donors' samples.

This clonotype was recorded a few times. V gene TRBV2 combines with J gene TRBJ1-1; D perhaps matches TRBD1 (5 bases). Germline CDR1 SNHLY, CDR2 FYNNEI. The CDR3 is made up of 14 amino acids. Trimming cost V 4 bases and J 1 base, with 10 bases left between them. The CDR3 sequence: CASSVIGTNTEAFF. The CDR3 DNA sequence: TGTGCCAGCAGTGTCATAGGGACGAACACTGAAGCTTTCTTT. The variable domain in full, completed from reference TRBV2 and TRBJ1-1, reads EPEVTQTPSHQVTQMGQEVILRCVPISNHLYFYWYRQILGQKVEFLVSFYNNEISEKSEIFDDQFSVERPDGSNFTLKIRSTKLEDSAMYFCASSVIGTNTEAFFGQGTRLTVV.

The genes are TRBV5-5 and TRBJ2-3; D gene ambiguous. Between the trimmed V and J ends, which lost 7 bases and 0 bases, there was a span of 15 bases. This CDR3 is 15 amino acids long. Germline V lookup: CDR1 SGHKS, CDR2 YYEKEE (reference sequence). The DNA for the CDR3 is TGTGCCAGCTACGCCGCCCAGCGAAGCACAGATACGCAGTATTTT. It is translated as CASYAAQRSTDTQYF.

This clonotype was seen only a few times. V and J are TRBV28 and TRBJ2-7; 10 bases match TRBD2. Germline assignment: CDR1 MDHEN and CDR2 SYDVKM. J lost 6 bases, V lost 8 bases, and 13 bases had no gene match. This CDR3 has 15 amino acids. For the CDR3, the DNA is TGTGCCAGCCTGATAGCGGGAGGCCTAATGGGCGAGCAGTACTTC. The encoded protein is CASLIAGGLMGEQYF.

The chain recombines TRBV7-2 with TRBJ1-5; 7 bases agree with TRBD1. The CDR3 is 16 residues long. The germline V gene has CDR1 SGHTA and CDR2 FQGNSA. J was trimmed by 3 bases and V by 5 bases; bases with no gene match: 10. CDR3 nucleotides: TGTGCCAGCAGCCTGGGACAGAGGGGAATCAATCAGCCCCAGCATTTT. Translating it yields CASSLGQRGINQPQHF.

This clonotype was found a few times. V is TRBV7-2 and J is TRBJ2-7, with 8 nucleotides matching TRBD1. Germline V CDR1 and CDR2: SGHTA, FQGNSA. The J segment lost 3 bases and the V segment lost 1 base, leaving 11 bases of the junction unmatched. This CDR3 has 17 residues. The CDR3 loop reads CASSLVGGDRTFYEQYF. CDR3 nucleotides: TGTGCCAGCAGCTTAGTAGGCGGGGACAGGACCTTCTACGAGCAGTACTTC. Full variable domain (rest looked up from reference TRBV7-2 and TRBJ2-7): GAGVSQSPSNKVTEKGKDVELRCDPISGHTALYWYRQSLGQGLEFLIYFQGNSAPDKSGLPSDRFSAERTGGSVSTLTIQRTQQEDSAVYLCASSLVGGDRTFYEQYFGPGTRLTVT.

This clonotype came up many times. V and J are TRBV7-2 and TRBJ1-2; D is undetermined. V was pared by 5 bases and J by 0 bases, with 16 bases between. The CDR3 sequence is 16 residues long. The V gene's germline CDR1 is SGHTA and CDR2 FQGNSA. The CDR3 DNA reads TGTGCCAGCAGCGACTGGACCCAATACTCTAACTATGGCTACACCTTC. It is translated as CASSDWTQYSNYGYTF. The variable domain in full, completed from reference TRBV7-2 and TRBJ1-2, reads GAGVSQSPSNKVTEKGKDVELRCDPISGHTALYWYRQSLGQGLEFLIYFQGNSAPDKSGLPSDRFSAERTGGSVSTLTIQRTQQEDSAVYLCASSDWTQYSNYGYTFGSGTRLTVV.

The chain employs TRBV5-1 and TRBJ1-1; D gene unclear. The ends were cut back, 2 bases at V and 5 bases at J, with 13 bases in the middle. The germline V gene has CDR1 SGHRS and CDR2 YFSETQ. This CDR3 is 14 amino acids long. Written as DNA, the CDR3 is TGCGCCAGCAGCTTTATGAGGAGGGAAACTGAAGCTTTCTTT. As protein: CASSFMRRETEAFF.

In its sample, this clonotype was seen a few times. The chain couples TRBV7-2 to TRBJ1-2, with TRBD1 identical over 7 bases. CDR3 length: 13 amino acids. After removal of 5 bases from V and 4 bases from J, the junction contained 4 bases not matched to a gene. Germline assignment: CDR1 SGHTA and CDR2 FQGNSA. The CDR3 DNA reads TGTGCCAGCAGCCCGGGACAGAGCTATGGCTACACCTTC. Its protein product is CASSPGQSYGYTF.

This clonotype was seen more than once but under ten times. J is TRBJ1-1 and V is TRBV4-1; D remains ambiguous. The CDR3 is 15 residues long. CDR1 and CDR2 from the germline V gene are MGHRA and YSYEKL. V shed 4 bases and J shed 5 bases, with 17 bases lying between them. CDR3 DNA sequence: TGCGCCAGCAGCCCGCAACGGGAGGCGCGTACTGAAGCTTTCTTT. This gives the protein CASSPQREARTEAFF.

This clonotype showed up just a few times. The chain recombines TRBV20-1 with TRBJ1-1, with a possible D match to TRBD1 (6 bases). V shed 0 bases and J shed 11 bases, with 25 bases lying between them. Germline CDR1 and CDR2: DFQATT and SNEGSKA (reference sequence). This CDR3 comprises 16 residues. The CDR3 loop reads CSARDKQREDRIGAFF. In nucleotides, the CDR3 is TGCAGTGCTAGAGACAAGCAGAGGGAGGACAGAATTGGCGCTTTCTTT.

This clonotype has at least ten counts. In nucleotides, the CDR3 is TGTGCCATCAGTGAGTCACTAGCGGGGGCCACAGATACGCAGTATTTT. It codes for CAISESLAGATDTQYF. The chain links TRBV10-3 to TRBJ2-3; 11 bases line up with TRBD2. The J segment lost 2 bases and the V segment lost 0 bases, leaving 1 base of the junction unmatched. CDR3 length equals 16 residues. CDR1 and CDR2 (germline): ENHRY, SYGVKD.

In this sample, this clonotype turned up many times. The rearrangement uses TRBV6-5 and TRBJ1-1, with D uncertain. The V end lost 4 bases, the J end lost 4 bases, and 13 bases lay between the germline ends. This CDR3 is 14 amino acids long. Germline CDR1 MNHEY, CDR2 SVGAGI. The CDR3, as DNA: TGTGCCAGCAGTTTAACCGGGGTATTCACTGAAGCTTTCTTT. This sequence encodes CASSLTGVFTEAFF.

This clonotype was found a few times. CDR3 sequence (DNA): TGCGCCAGCAGCTTGGAACCGGGACCCAGGTCCCCTCTAGCCAAAAACATTCAGTACTTC. Translating gives CASSLEPGPRSPLAKNIQYF. The V and J genes are TRBV5-1 and TRBJ2-4; the D gene could be TRBD1 or TRBD2 (5 bases each). The V end was cut by 0 bases, the J end by 0 bases, with 22 bases between. Germline V gene sequence: CDR1 SGHRS, CDR2 YFSETQ. The CDR3 is 20 residues long. The whole variable domain, remainder taken from reference TRBV5-1 and TRBJ2-4, is KAGVTQTPRYLIKTRGQQVTLSCSPISGHRSVSWYQQTPGQGLQFLFEYFSETQRNKGNFPGRFSGRQFSNSRSEMNVSTLELGDSALYLCASSLEPGPRSPLAKNIQYFGAGTRLSVL.

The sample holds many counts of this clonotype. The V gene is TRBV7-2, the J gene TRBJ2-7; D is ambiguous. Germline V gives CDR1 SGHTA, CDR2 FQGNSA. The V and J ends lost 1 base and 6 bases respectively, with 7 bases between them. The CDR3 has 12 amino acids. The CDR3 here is CASSLGFLEQYF. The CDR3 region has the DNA TGTGCCAGCAGCTTAGGTTTCCTCGAGCAGTACTTC.

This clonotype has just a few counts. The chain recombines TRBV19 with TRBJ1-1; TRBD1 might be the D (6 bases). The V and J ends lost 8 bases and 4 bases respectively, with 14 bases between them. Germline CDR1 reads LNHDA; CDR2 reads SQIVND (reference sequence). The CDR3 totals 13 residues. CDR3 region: CASSGVPVTEAFF. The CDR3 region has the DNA TGTGCCAGTTCAGGGGTTCCGGTCACTGAAGCTTTCTTT.

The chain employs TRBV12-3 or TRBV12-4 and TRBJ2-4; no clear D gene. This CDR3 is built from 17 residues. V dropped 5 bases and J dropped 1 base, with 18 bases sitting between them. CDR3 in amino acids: CASSPLTPLDAKNIQYF. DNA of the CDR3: TGTGCCAGCAGTCCTCTGACACCCCTCGATGCCAAAAACATTCAGTACTTC.

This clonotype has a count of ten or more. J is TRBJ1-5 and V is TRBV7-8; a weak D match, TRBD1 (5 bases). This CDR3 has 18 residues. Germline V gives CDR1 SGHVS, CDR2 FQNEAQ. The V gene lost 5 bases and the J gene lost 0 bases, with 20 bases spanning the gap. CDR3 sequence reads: CASSHRRTQAFSNQPQHF. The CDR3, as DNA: TGTGCCAGCAGCCACCGGAGGACACAAGCCTTTAGCAATCAGCCCCAGCATTTT.

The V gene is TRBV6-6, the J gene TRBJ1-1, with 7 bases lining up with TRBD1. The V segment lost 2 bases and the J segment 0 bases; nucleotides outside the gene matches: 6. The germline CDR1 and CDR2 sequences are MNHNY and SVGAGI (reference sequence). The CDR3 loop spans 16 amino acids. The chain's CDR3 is CASSYATGQLNTEAFF. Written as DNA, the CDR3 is TGTGCCAGCAGTTACGCGACGGGACAGCTGAACACTGAAGCTTTCTTT.

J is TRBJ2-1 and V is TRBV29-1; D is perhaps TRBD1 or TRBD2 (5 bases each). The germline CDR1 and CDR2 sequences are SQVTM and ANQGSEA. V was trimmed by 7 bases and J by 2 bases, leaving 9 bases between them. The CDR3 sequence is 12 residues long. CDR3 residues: CSAGRTYNEQFF. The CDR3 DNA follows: TGCAGCGCGGGACGGACCTACAATGAGCAGTTCTTC.

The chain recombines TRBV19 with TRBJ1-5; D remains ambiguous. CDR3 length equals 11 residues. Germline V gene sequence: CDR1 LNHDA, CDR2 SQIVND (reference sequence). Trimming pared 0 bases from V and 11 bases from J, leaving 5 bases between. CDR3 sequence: CASSIDRAQHF. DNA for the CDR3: TGTGCCAGTAGTATAGACAGAGCCCAGCATTTT. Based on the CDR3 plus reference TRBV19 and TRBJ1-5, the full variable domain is DGGITQSPKYLFRKEGQNVTLSCEQNLNHDAMYWYRQDPGQGLRLIYYSQIVNDFQKGDIAEGYSVSREKKESFPLTVTSAQKNPTAFYLCASSIDRAQHFGDGTRLSIL.

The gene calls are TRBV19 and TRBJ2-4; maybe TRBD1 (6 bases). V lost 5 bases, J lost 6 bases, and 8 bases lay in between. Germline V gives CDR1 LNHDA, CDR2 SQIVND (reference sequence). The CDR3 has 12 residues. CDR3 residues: CASSDRRNIQYF. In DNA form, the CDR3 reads TGTGCCAGTAGTGACAGGAGAAACATTCAGTACTTC.

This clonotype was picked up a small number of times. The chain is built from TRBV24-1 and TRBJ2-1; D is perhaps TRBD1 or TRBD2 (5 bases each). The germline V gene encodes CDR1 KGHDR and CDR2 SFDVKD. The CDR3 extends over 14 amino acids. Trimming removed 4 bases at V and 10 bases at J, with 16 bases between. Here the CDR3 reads CATSDTGTDSEQFF. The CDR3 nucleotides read TGTGCCACCAGTGACACTGGGACGGACTCGGAGCAGTTCTTC.

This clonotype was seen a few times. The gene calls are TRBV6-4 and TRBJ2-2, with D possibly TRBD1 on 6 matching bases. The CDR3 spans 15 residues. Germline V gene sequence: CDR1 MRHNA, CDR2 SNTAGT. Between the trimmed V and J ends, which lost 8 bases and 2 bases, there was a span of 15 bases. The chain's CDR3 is CASRQDPANTGELFF. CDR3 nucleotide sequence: TGTGCCAGCCGACAGGACCCCGCAAACACCGGGGAGCTGTTTTTT.

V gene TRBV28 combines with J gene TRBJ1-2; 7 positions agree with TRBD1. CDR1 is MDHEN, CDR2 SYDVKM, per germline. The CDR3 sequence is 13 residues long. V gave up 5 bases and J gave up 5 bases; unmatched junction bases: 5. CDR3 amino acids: CASSPYRGYGYTF. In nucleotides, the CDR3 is TGTGCCAGCAGTCCTTACAGGGGTTATGGCTACACCTTC.

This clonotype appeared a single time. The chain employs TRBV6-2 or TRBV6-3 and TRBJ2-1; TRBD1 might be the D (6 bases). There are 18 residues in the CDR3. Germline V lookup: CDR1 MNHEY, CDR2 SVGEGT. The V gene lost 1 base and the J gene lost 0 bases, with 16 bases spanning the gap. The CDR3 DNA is TGTGCCAGCAGTTACTTAGGACAGAAAGCTTTCTCCTACAATGAGCAGTTCTTC. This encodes CASSYLGQKAFSYNEQFF.

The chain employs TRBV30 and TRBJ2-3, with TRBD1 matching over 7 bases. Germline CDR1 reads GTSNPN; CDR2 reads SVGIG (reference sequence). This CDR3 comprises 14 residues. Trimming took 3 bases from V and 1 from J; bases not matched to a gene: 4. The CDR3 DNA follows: TGTGCCTGGAGCCGGGGACAGCGCACAGATACGCAGTATTTT. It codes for CAWSRGQRTDTQYF.

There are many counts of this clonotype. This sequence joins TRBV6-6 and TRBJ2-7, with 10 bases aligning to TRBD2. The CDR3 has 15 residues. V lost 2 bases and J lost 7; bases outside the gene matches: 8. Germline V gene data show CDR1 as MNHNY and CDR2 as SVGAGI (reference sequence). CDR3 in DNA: TGTGCCAGCAGTTACGGAGCGGGAGGGCCGGGTGAGCAGTACTTC. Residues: CASSYGAGGPGEQYF.

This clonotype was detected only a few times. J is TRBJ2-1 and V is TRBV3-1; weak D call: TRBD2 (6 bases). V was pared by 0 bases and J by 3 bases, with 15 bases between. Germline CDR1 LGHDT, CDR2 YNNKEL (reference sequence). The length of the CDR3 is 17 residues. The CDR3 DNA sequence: TGTGCCAGCAGCCAAGAAGGCCAGCGGGCCCTCTACAATGAGCAGTTCTTC. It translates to CASSQEGQRALYNEQFF.